This paragraph reports one T cell receptor beta chain. In the original analysis: Scientists estimated how many nucleated cells there were by amplifying reference gene primers. Sequencing was performed with immunoSEQ multiplex PCR; in TCRdb, only in-frame clones are kept and a portion is missing. D and trimming were read from the DNA, whereas the V and J calls and clone size are those reported in that table. The sample shows 87,000 or so clones, over 80% of them seen only once. The CDR3 is made up of 14 amino acids. CDR1 is SGHKS, CDR2 YYEKEE, per germline (reference sequence). The ends lost 3 bases at V and 1 base at J; junction bases unmatched: 3. The data belong to a study of blood T cell repertoires in COVID-19. Background on the study: Sample material is recorded as cDNA or gDNA derived from T cells, B-cell-depleted T cells, or PBMCs.

Sequencing was done on a sample of peripheral blood. The V and J genes are TRBV5-5 and TRBJ1-1; TRBD1 matches at 7 bases. The clonotype originates from an older man with acute or convalescent COVID-19. CDR3 in DNA: TGTGCCAGCAGCTGGGGACAGACGAACACTGAAGCTTTCTTT. Its translation: CASSWGQTNTEAFF.